This T cell receptor beta chain derives from a study of shared clonotypes between healthy human individuals. Study-level results: The generation probabilities recorded for non-shared clonotypes fell below those of clonotypes shared by all four donors.

About this clone itself: What it binds is not known.

CD45RO-negative CD8 cells positively selected for CCR7 made up the naive population, which excluded terminally differentiated effector memory CD45RA+ cells. At deep level, the assay was performed. Repertoires were generated with immunoSEQ multiplex PCR, while TCRdb's copy carries only in-frame clones and drops some. The profile shows hundreds of thousands of clones, 85% to 95% of them singletons. Sequencing was performed on naive CD8+ T cells sorted from blood. The receptor was isolated from a woman under 40 in good health.

The DNA for the CDR3 is TGCGCCAGCCGGGAGGGGAACGAGCAGTACTTC. This sequence encodes CASREGNEQYF. The chain uses TRBV5-1 and TRBJ2-5, with TRBD2 matching over 8 bases. TRBJ2-7 matches the DNA end more closely, so the J call is doubtful. This CDR3 spans 11 amino acids. Germline V gene data show CDR1 as SGHRS and CDR2 as YFSETQ.